This TCR beta chain appears in the sequencing data of a study of T cell responses to AZD1222 COVID-19 vaccine. The data were produced by immunoSEQ multiplex PCR, yet TCRdb's version contains in-frame clones alone and is incomplete. The data show around 110,000 clones, roughly 85% seen once. For this clone: Its cognate antigen is unknown.

Study-wide findings and caveats: Along spike, vaccine-associated CD4 TCRs were found throughout, with dominance at 160-218 and 743-854. Of spike-specific TCRs, nearly half reportedly target regions left unmutated in variants. Compared with day 0, the breadth and depth of the Spike-specific TCR repertoire rose significantly after two doses of AZD1222. White British ancestry dominated among donors, who included more females, and clonal diversity was possibly underestimated.

Germline CDR1 reads KGHSH; CDR2 reads LQKENI. V lost 3 bases to trimming and J lost 0 bases, with 9 bases between them. The CDR3 runs to 14 residues. V usage is TRBV18 and J usage is TRBJ2-7; perhaps TRBD1 as D (5 bases). This TCR was sampled from an adult in good health. The sample was peripheral blood, taken on day 0 of MenACWY control vaccination. The CDR3 protein is CASSPDTRSYEQYF. The CDR3 DNA reads TGTGCCAGCTCACCGGACACCCGCTCCTACGAGCAGTACTTC.